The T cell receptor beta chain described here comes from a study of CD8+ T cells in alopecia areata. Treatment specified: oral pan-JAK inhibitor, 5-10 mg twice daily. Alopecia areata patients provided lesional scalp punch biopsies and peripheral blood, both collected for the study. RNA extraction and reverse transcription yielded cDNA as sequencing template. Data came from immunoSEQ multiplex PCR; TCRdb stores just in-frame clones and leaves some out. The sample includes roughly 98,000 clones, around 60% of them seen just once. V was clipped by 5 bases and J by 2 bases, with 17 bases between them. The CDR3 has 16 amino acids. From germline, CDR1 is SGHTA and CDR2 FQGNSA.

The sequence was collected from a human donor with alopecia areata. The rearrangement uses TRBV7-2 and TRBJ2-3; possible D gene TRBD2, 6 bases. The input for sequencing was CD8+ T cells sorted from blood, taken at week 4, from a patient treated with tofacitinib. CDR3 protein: CASSPSSGPYTDTQYF. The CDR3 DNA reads TGTGCCAGCAGCCCGTCCAGCGGGCCTTACACAGATACGCAGTATTTT.